The clone carrying this T cell receptor (beta chain) was observed at least ten times. Its antigen is currently unknown. Germline assignment: CDR1 SGHVS and CDR2 FQNEAQ. Trimming removed 3 bases at V and 0 bases at J, with 13 bases between. This CDR3 comprises 16 residues. TCR beta CDR3 sequences were amplified from RNA transcripts. Researchers ran a first-round RT-PCR on the TCR CDR3 using the HTBI primer set. TCRdb reprocessed the multiplex PCR reads via MiXCR and lists one record per CDR3 protein. The sample yields 250,000 to 300,000 distinct CDR3 sequences, about 16% seen once. The record originates from a study of T cells in Graves' hyperthyroidism and ophthalmopathy. General study findings and limits: Appearing also in blood were most of the thyroid clonotypes expanded above 0.001. A 13 V-J model separated ophthalmopathy from stable hyperthyroidism.

What was sequenced was blood. The chain uses TRBV7-8 and TRBJ2-3, with D perhaps matching TRBD1 (5 bases). The clonotype was recovered from a woman aged 50 to 60 with Graves' hyperthyroidism that later progressed to Graves' ophthalmopathy. For the CDR3, the DNA is TGTGCCAGCAGCTTTAGGGGTCCCAGAAGCACAGATACGCAGTATTTT. Its protein product is CASSFRGPRSTDTQYF.